A single TCR beta chain is shown here with its context. Each donor's status was that of a healthy bone marrow donor. The data derive from a study of cytomegalovirus exposure and HLA in healthy donors. 13 Jbeta primers and 60 Vbeta primers were used for the PCR. Sequencing used immunoSEQ multiplex PCR; TCRdb keeps in-frame clones, though not all of them. This sample has 60,000 to 85,000 clones, with roughly 84% found just once. CDR3 length: 17 residues. Germline CDR1 is SGHTA and CDR2 is FQGNSA. Between the trimmed V and J ends, which lost 4 bases and 2 bases, there was a span of 18 bases. The TCR was taken from a man aged 65 to 85 in good health and CMV-seropositive. Sample: PBMCs. This chain links TRBV7-2 with TRBJ1-5; D gene unclear. CDR3 coding DNA: TGTGCCAGCAGCTCCCCCTCGGGGTCGGGTGGCAATCAGCCCCAGCATTTT. Translating it yields CASSSPSGSGGNQPQHF.